These 19 T cell receptor beta chains were all obtained from the same sample, sequenced in a study of cytomegalovirus exposure and HLA in healthy donors. The PCR ran on 60 Vbeta and 13 Jbeta primers. Assay: immunoSEQ multiplex PCR; the TCRdb copy retains only in-frame clones and omits some. The repertoire holds 100,000 to 150,000 clones, with roughly 85% as singletons. Sequencing input: PBMCs. The receptor source for this set is a young man in good health and CMV-seropositive.

This clone was found a few times. A far more abundant clone sits one base away, making this likely a read error. Within the sample, other DNA sequences also encode this same CDR3. The rearrangement joins TRBV19 to TRBJ1-5; D may be TRBD1 (6 bases). Trimming pared 5 bases from V and 6 bases from J, leaving 17 bases between. CDR1 is LNHDA, CDR2 SQIVND, per germline (reference sequence). The CDR3 totals 15 residues. CDR3 coding DNA: TGTGCCAGTAGTGGACGCACAGGGATCAGTCAGCCCCAGCATTTT. It encodes CASSGRTGISQPQHF. Looking up the rest from reference TRBV19 and TRBJ1-5 gives the full variable domain: DGGITQSPKYLFRKEGQNVTLSCEQNLNHDAMYWYRQDPGQGLRLIYYSQIVNDFQKGDIAEGYSVSREKKESFPLTVTSAQKNPTAFYLCASSGRTGISQPQHFGDGTRLSIL.

The gene calls are TRBV6-6 and TRBJ1-4, with 8 bases identical to TRBD1. V was clipped by 6 bases and J by 7 bases; unmatched bases: 13. There are 16 residues in the CDR3. From germline, CDR1 is MNHNY and CDR2 SVGAGI (reference sequence). The CDR3 reads CASRAVLGTGGEKLFF. The CDR3 region has the DNA TGTGCCAGCAGGGCCGTCCTTGGGACAGGCGGTGAAAAACTGTTTTTT.

The chain joins TRBV4-2 to TRBJ1-1; D is unresolved. Germline lookup yields CDR1 LGHNA and CDR2 YNFKEQ. This CDR3 comprises 12 residues. The V end lost 4 bases, the J end lost 4 bases, and 7 bases lay between the germline ends. CDR3 DNA: TGTGCCAGCAGCCCAGGCAGCACTGAAGCTTTCTTT. It encodes CASSPGSTEAFF.

V gene TRBV7-6 combines with J gene TRBJ2-7, with TRBD2 identical over 7 bases. Per the germline V gene, CDR1 is SGHVS and CDR2 is FNYEAQ. V lost 0 bases to trimming and J lost 6 bases; unmatched junction nucleotides: 2. The CDR3 covers 13 residues. In DNA form, the CDR3 reads TGTGCCAGCAGCTTAGCGGCGGGGGTCGAGCAGTACTTC. This encodes CASSLAAGVEQYF.

V and J are TRBV30 and TRBJ2-7; TRBD1 aligns across 7 bases. V dropped 7 bases and J dropped 3; count of bases not matched to a gene: 12. The CDR3 contains 14 residues. CDR1 is GTSNPN and CDR2 is SVGIG in the germline V gene (reference sequence). CDR3 DNA: TGTGCCTACAGGGGACAGTTAACTTTCTACGAGCAGTACTTC. Protein: CAYRGQLTFYEQYF.

This chain uses TRBV11-3 with TRBJ1-5; D gene uncertain. CDR3 size: 12 residues. Trimming stripped 8 bases from V and 7 bases from J, with 12 bases between. Per germline, CDR1 SGHNT and CDR2 YENEEA. The CDR3 DNA reads TGTGCCAGCCTTCGGGGAGTCCAGCCCCAGCATTTT. Protein product: CASLRGVQPQHF.

The rearrangement joins TRBV7-9 to TRBJ1-2; 7 bases align to TRBD1. Trimming at V came to 5 bases and at J to 2 bases, leaving 11 bases not matched to a gene. Germline V lookup: CDR1 SEHNR, CDR2 FQNEAQ (reference sequence). CDR3 length: 16 amino acids. CDR3 in DNA: TGTGCCAGCAGCCCCCACCCTGGACAGGCGAACTATGGCTACACCTTC. It specifies CASSPHPGQANYGYTF.

The V call is TRBV2, the J call TRBJ2-1; TRBD1 might be the D (5 bases). Germline CDR1 and CDR2: SNHLY and FYNNEI. With 7 bases removed from V and 0 bases from J, the gap between germline ends came to 13 bases. The CDR3 spans 15 residues. CDR3 protein: CASIPGLSSYNEQFF. The DNA of the CDR3 is TGTGCCAGCATTCCAGGGTTGAGCTCCTACAATGAGCAGTTCTTC.

V and J are TRBV25-1 and TRBJ1-3, with D maybe TRBD1 (5 bases). CDR1 is MGHDK and CDR2 is SYGVNS in the germline V gene. CDR3 length: 14 residues. Trimming took 3 bases from V and 4 from J, leaving 10 bases between them. The CDR3 loop reads CASSDRVLGNTIYF. The DNA of the CDR3 is TGTGCCAGCAGTGACAGGGTACTCGGAAACACCATATATTTT. Full variable domain (missing parts from reference TRBV25-1 and TRBJ1-3): EADIYQTPRYLVIGTGKKITLECSQTMGHDKMYWYQQDPGMELHLIHYSYGVNSTEKGDLSSESTVSRIRTEHFPLTLESARPSHTSQYLCASSDRVLGNTIYFGEGSWLTVV.

The chain is built from TRBV10-3 and TRBJ1-1; D is ambiguous. Trimming took 8 bases from V and 4 from J, leaving 14 bases between them. The CDR3 length is 13 residues. Germline V gene sequence: CDR1 ENHRY, CDR2 SYGVKD. The CDR3 region has the DNA TGTGCCATCGGGTTGGGCGATGGCACTGAAGCTTTCTTT. This codes for CAIGLGDGTEAFF.

This clone showed up just once. The J gene is TRBJ2-7, the V gene TRBV5-1, with D possibly being TRBD2 (6 bases). CDR3 length equals 12 residues. Trimming removed 6 bases from V and 3 bases from J, with 10 bases in between. CDR1 and CDR2 (germline): SGHRS, YFSETQ. CDR3 bases: TGCGCCAGCAAGACTAGTAACTACGAGCAGTACTTC. This encodes CASKTSNYEQYF.

This sequence joins TRBV2 and TRBJ1-6, with a weak D call TRBD1 (5 bases). This CDR3 is built from 15 residues. Trimming took off 3 bases at V and 4 bases at J, with 10 bases between the two ends. Germline V gene data show CDR1 as SNHLY and CDR2 as FYNNEI. Written as DNA, the CDR3 is TGTGCCAGCAGTGAGTCTAGGGGTTATAATTCACCCCTCCACTTT. It specifies CASSESRGYNSPLHF.

The chain carries TRBV27 and TRBJ1-4; possibly TRBD1 for D (5 bases). Looked up from germline, CDR1 is MNHEY and CDR2 is SMNVEV (reference sequence). The CDR3 extends over 15 amino acids. Trimming stripped 1 base from V and 8 bases from J, with 14 bases between. Here the CDR3 DNA reads TGTGCCAGCAGTTTATTCGGCAGGGAGGGCGAAAAACTGTTTTTT. Its protein is CASSLFGREGEKLFF.

This chain links TRBV5-1 with TRBJ1-6, with TRBD1 as a possible D gene (5 bases). Trimming shortened V by 0 bases and J by 10 bases, and 17 bases separated the two germline ends. Germline-derived CDR1 and CDR2 are SGHRS and YFSETQ. CDR3 length: 16 residues. Here the CDR3 reads CASSLEARQGGSPLHF. In DNA form, the CDR3 reads TGCGCCAGCAGCTTGGAGGCGCGGCAGGGTGGATCACCCCTCCACTTT.

The chain links TRBV5-6 to TRBJ2-2; D is uncertain. CDR3 length equals 11 residues. Trimming shortened V by 5 bases and J by 8 bases, and 7 bases separated the two germline ends. The germline V gene encodes CDR1 SGHDT and CDR2 YYEEEE. CDR3 in DNA: TGTGCCAGCAGTTATGAGGGGGAGCTGTTTTTT. Translated: CASSYEGELFF.

Details on this clone: Relative to the germline gene, one junction end is altered; a read error may explain this. The gene calls are TRBV7-9 and TRBJ1-5; the D gene is possibly TRBD1 (5 bases). CDR1 is SEHNR and CDR2 is FQNEAQ in the germline V gene (reference sequence). CDR3 length: 12 residues. This CDR3 reads CSSSLTAQPQHF. The DNA for the CDR3 is TGTTCCAGCAGCCTGACAGCGCAGCCCCAGCATTTT.

The gene calls are TRBV10-3 and TRBJ1-1, with TRBD1 matching over 9 bases. Germline CDR1 ENHRY, CDR2 SYGVKD. The CDR3 runs 15 residues. V trimming: 5 bases; J trimming: 6 bases; junction bases outside the gene matches: 10. The CDR3 spells CAISNRDRASAEAFF. The CDR3 DNA sequence: TGTGCCATCAGTAACCGGGACAGGGCTTCGGCTGAAGCTTTCTTT.

The genes are TRBV11-2 and TRBJ1-6; TRBD1 matches 7 bases. CDR3 length equals 15 residues. Germline assignment: CDR1 SGHAT and CDR2 FQNNGV. V trimming: 1 base; J trimming: 8 bases; junction bases outside the gene matches: 5. CDR3 in amino acids: CASSLGQGVDSPLHF. The CDR3, as DNA: TGTGCCAGCAGCTTAGGTCAGGGGGTGGATTCACCCCTCCACTTT.

The V gene is TRBV4-1, the J gene TRBJ2-5; a possible D gene is TRBD2 (6 bases). Germline V gives CDR1 MGHRA, CDR2 YSYEKL. The V and J ends lost 0 bases and 5 bases respectively, with 10 bases between them. This CDR3 spans 14 amino acids. As DNA, the CDR3 is TGCGCCAGCAGCCAAGATGGGACTGGTGAGACCCAGTACTTC. Translation: CASSQDGTGETQYF.